The rows below give T cell receptor beta chains drawn from one sample of a study of blood T cells in healthy people across ages. TCRdb redid the calling of the 5' RACE reads with MiXCR, one entry per CDR3 protein. The sample has 1.5 million to 2 million distinct CDR3 sequences, roughly 49% seen once; the top ten hold 2% to 2.5%. Material: blood. The receptor source for this set is a woman aged 40 to 50 in good health. CDR3s include the opening cysteine and the closing phenylalanine or tryptophan. Each record gives: CDR3 protein, CDR3 DNA, clone size, V gene, J gene, D gene. D genes are given only for firm matches. Where a row states a size, it is once, few, many or the class of an expanded clone; other rows omit it.

CDR3 protein: CASSASGYTF; CDR3 DNA: TGTGCCAGCAGTGCCAGTGGCTACACCTTC; clone size: few; V gene: TRBV9; J gene: TRBJ1-2; D gene: .
CDR3 protein: CASSWDFSGGTDTQYF; CDR3 DNA: TGTGCCAGCAGCTGGGACTTTAGCGGGGGCACAGATACGCAGTATTTT; clone size: few; V gene: TRBV7-2; J gene: TRBJ2-3; D gene: TRBD2
CDR3 protein: CASSSDRYAYEQYF; CDR3 DNA: TGTGCCAGCAGCTCGGACAGGTATGCCTACGAGCAGTACTTC; clone size: .; V gene: TRBV7-2; J gene: TRBJ2-7; D gene: TRBD1
CDR3 protein: CASARQGIYEQYF; CDR3 DNA: TGTGCCAGCGCCCGACAGGGTATCTACGAGCAGTACTTC; clone size: .; V gene: TRBV27; J gene: TRBJ2-7; D gene: TRBD1
CDR3 protein: CASSQALAGGYNEQFF; CDR3 DNA: TGCGCCAGCAGCCAAGCCCTAGCGGGGGGGTACAATGAGCAGTTCTTC; clone size: few; V gene: TRBV4-3; J gene: TRBJ2-1; D gene: TRBD2
CDR3 protein: CASTPPWNQPQHF; CDR3 DNA: TGTGCCAGCACTCCCCCATGGAATCAGCCCCAGCATTTT; clone size: few; V gene: TRBV6-2/TRBV6-3; J gene: TRBJ1-5; D gene: .
CDR3 protein: CATSDGRGTFEQYF; CDR3 DNA: TGTGCCACCAGTGATGGCAGGGGGACTTTCGAGCAGTACTTC; clone size: once; V gene: TRBV24-1; J gene: TRBJ2-7; D gene: .
CDR3 protein: CASSLSWGVGETQYF; CDR3 DNA: TGTGCCAGCAGTTTATCGTGGGGGGTGGGCGAGACCCAGTACTTC; clone size: few; V gene: TRBV27; J gene: TRBJ2-5; D gene: .
CDR3 protein: CATSDLMRSQGGTDTQYF; CDR3 DNA: TGTGCCACCAGTGATTTGATGCGGAGTCAGGGGGGCACAGATACGCAGTATTTT; clone size: .; V gene: TRBV24-1; J gene: TRBJ2-3; D gene: TRBD1
CDR3 protein: CASSEGQGVGTEAFF; CDR3 DNA: TGTGCCAGCAGCGAGGGGCAGGGAGTGGGCACTGAAGCTTTCTTT; clone size: .; V gene: TRBV9; J gene: TRBJ1-1; D gene: .
CDR3 protein: CASSSRSSGGHGEQFF; CDR3 DNA: TGTGCCAGCAGCTCCCGATCTAGCGGGGGTCATGGTGAGCAGTTCTTC; clone size: .; V gene: TRBV7-6; J gene: TRBJ2-1; D gene: TRBD2
CDR3 protein: CSVRAGVDTQYF; CDR3 DNA: TGCAGCGTTCGCGCGGGGGTTGATACGCAGTATTTT; clone size: .; V gene: TRBV29-1; J gene: TRBJ2-3; D gene: TRBD2
CDR3 protein: CSVEPRYTDTQYF; CDR3 DNA: TGCAGCGTTGAACCGCGCTACACAGATACGCAGTATTTT; clone size: .; V gene: TRBV29-1; J gene: TRBJ2-3; D gene: .
CDR3 protein: CASSESLTGGTDTQYF; CDR3 DNA: TGTGCCAGCAGTGAAAGCCTCACCGGCGGCACAGATACGCAGTATTTT; clone size: .; V gene: TRBV2; J gene: TRBJ2-3; D gene: .
CDR3 protein: CASSLRWAGGNIQYF; CDR3 DNA: TGTGCCAGCAGTTTACGGTGGGCTGGCGGGAACATTCAGTACTTC; clone size: few; V gene: TRBV28; J gene: TRBJ2-4; D gene: .
CDR3 protein: CSAQASGVSYEQYF; CDR3 DNA: TGCAGTGCTCAGGCGAGCGGGGTTTCCTACGAGCAGTACTTC; clone size: .; V gene: TRBV20-1; J gene: TRBJ2-7; D gene: TRBD2
CDR3 protein: CASSRNRDSEYF; CDR3 DNA: TGTGCCAGCAGTCGCAACCGGGACAGCGAGTACTTC; clone size: .; V gene: TRBV11-2; J gene: TRBJ2-7; D gene: TRBD1
CDR3 protein: CASSQDQIGYEQFF; CDR3 DNA: TGTGCTAGCAGCCAGGACCAGATTGGCTATGAGCAGTTCTTC; clone size: once; V gene: TRBV7-7; J gene: TRBJ2-1; D gene: .
CDR3 protein: CASSWGQQADTQYF; CDR3 DNA: TGCGCCAGCAGCTGGGGACAACAGGCAGATACGCAGTATTTT; clone size: .; V gene: TRBV5-1; J gene: TRBJ2-3; D gene: .
CDR3 protein: CASSPGRTGTTDTQYF; CDR3 DNA: TGTGCCAGCAGCCCGGGGCGGACAGGGACCACAGATACGCAGTATTTT; clone size: .; V gene: TRBV7-2; J gene: TRBJ2-3; D gene: TRBD1
CDR3 protein: CASSESQAGGGETQYF; CDR3 DNA: TGCGCCAGCAGCGAATCCCAAGCGGGGGGAGGAGAGACCCAGTACTTC; clone size: .; V gene: TRBV5-1; J gene: TRBJ2-5; D gene: TRBD2
CDR3 protein: CASSQGLFLDEQYF; CDR3 DNA: TGTGCCAGCAGTCAGGGACTGTTCCTAGACGAGCAGTACTTC; clone size: .; V gene: TRBV6-5; J gene: TRBJ2-7; D gene: .
CDR3 protein: CSARPGTGLETQYF; CDR3 DNA: TGCAGTGCTAGACCCGGGACAGGGCTCGAGACCCAGTACTTC; clone size: .; V gene: TRBV20-1; J gene: TRBJ2-5; D gene: TRBD1
CDR3 protein: CASSLLAVALGGGFNEQFF; CDR3 DNA: TGTGCCAGCAGCTTGCTTGCCGTGGCGCTGGGAGGGGGCTTCAATGAGCAGTTCTTC; clone size: .; V gene: TRBV7-9; J gene: TRBJ2-1; D gene: .
CDR3 protein: CSGISDRDLQETQYF; CDR3 DNA: TGCAGTGGCATAAGCGACAGGGACCTCCAAGAGACCCAGTACTTC; clone size: .; V gene: TRBV20-1; J gene: TRBJ2-5; D gene: TRBD1
CDR3 protein: CASSSLTRGNEQFF; CDR3 DNA: TGTGCCAGCTCATCCTTAACTCGGGGAAATGAGCAGTTCTTC; clone size: .; V gene: TRBV18; J gene: TRBJ2-1; D gene: .
CDR3 protein: CASSLSGQFYEQYF; CDR3 DNA: TGTGCCAGCAGCTTGTCGGGGCAATTCTACGAGCAGTACTTC; clone size: .; V gene: TRBV5-6; J gene: TRBJ2-7; D gene: .
CDR3 protein: CASSARGVLNEQFF; CDR3 DNA: TGTGCCAGCAGTGCCCGAGGGGTCCTCAATGAGCAGTTCTTC; clone size: few; V gene: TRBV25-1; J gene: TRBJ2-1; D gene: .
CDR3 protein: CASSQDVTGSNEKLFF; CDR3 DNA: TGCGCCAGCAGCCAAGATGTGACAGGATCGAATGAAAAACTGTTTTTT; clone size: .; V gene: TRBV4-3; J gene: TRBJ1-4; D gene: .
CDR3 protein: CASSRSTGMPGETQYF; CDR3 DNA: TGTGCCAGCAGCCGATCTACAGGGATGCCTGGGGAGACCCAGTACTTC; clone size: .; V gene: TRBV3-1; J gene: TRBJ2-5; D gene: .
CDR3 protein: CASRAVGDLDTQYF; CDR3 DNA: TGTGCCAGCAGGGCCGTGGGGGACCTAGATACGCAGTATTTT; clone size: .; V gene: TRBV6-5; J gene: TRBJ2-3; D gene: .
CDR3 protein: CSARGVRPNTEAFF; CDR3 DNA: TGCAGTGCTAGAGGAGTCAGACCGAACACTGAAGCTTTCTTT; clone size: .; V gene: TRBV20-1; J gene: TRBJ1-1; D gene: .
CDR3 protein: CAISESEGADQPQHF; CDR3 DNA: TGTGCCATCAGTGAGTCGGAGGGGGCGGATCAGCCCCAGCATTTT; clone size: .; V gene: TRBV10-3; J gene: TRBJ1-5; D gene: TRBD1
CDR3 protein: CASSWSEAGGTSSYSEQFF; CDR3 DNA: TGTGCCAGCAGCTGGAGTGAAGCGGGGGGGACTAGCTCCTACAGTGAGCAGTTCTTC; clone size: .; V gene: TRBV13; J gene: TRBJ2-1; D gene: TRBD2
CDR3 protein: CASSEGSGRRYTEAFF; CDR3 DNA: TGTGCCAGCAGTGAAGGGTCAGGGCGGCGGTACACTGAAGCTTTCTTT; clone size: .; V gene: TRBV25-1; J gene: TRBJ1-1; D gene: .
CDR3 protein: CASSPPRLAGLETQYF; CDR3 DNA: TGTGCCAGCAGCCCCCCTCGTCTAGCGGGGTTAGAGACCCAGTACTTC; clone size: .; V gene: TRBV14; J gene: TRBJ2-5; D gene: TRBD2
CDR3 protein: CASSPSSRKGWRDTQYF; CDR3 DNA: TGTGCCAGCTCACCCTCATCCCGTAAGGGCTGGAGGGATACGCAGTATTTT; clone size: .; V gene: TRBV18; J gene: TRBJ2-3; D gene: .
CDR3 protein: CVSSTGDKETQYF; CDR3 DNA: TGTGTCAGTAGTACCGGGGACAAGGAGACCCAGTACTTC; clone size: .; V gene: TRBV19; J gene: TRBJ2-5; D gene: .
CDR3 protein: CASSLDRVGGSETQYF; CDR3 DNA: TGTGCCAGCAGCTTAGATCGGGTGGGGGGCTCGGAGACCCAGTACTTC; clone size: .; V gene: TRBV11-2; J gene: TRBJ2-5; D gene: .
CDR3 protein: CASTTPGGCEQYF; CDR3 DNA: TGTGCCAGCACCACCCCAGGGGGCTGCGAGCAGTACTTC; clone size: .; V gene: TRBV28; J gene: TRBJ2-7; D gene: TRBD1
CDR3 protein: CASSADYETTYNEQFF; CDR3 DNA: TGTGCCAGCAGCGCGGATTACGAGACAACCTACAATGAGCAGTTCTTC; clone size: .; V gene: TRBV9; J gene: TRBJ2-1; D gene: .
CDR3 protein: CATLRGTDTQYF; CDR3 DNA: TGTGCCACCCTCAGGGGGACAGATACGCAGTATTTT; clone size: .; V gene: TRBV28; J gene: TRBJ2-3; D gene: TRBD1
CDR3 protein: CSADRVSRGELIQETQYF; CDR3 DNA: TGCAGTGCCGACCGGGTCAGTAGGGGTGAATTAATCCAAGAGACCCAGTACTTC; clone size: .; V gene: TRBV20-1; J gene: TRBJ2-5; D gene: .
CDR3 protein: CASRTEVWGYNEQFF; CDR3 DNA: TGTGCCAGCCGGACAGAGGTATGGGGTTACAATGAGCAGTTCTTC; clone size: .; V gene: TRBV12-3/TRBV12-4; J gene: TRBJ2-1; D gene: .
CDR3 protein: CASSLDPQTSGANVLTF; CDR3 DNA: TGTGCCAGCAGCTTAGACCCTCAGACCTCTGGGGCCAACGTCCTGACTTTC; clone size: few; V gene: TRBV7-2; J gene: TRBJ2-6; D gene: .
CDR3 protein: CASSSSRGNTEAFF; CDR3 DNA: TGTGCCAGCAGTTCCTCGAGGGGTAACACTGAAGCTTTCTTT; clone size: .; V gene: TRBV6-5; J gene: TRBJ1-1; D gene: .
CDR3 protein: CASSHPRGSYEQYF; CDR3 DNA: TGTGCCAGCAGCCACCCCAGGGGTTCCTACGAGCAGTACTTC; clone size: .; V gene: TRBV5-6; J gene: TRBJ2-7; D gene: .
CDR3 protein: CATGEGVNQPQHF; CDR3 DNA: TGTGCCACCGGGGAGGGAGTAAATCAGCCCCAGCATTTT; clone size: .; V gene: TRBV28; J gene: TRBJ1-5; D gene: .
CDR3 protein: CSAREQTNEKLFF; CDR3 DNA: TGCAGTGCTAGAGAACAGACGAATGAAAAACTGTTTTTT; clone size: .; V gene: TRBV20-1; J gene: TRBJ1-4; D gene: .
CDR3 protein: CASSINLAGASTDTQYF; CDR3 DNA: TGTGCCAGCAGCATAAATCTAGCGGGGGCGAGCACAGATACGCAGTATTTT; clone size: .; V gene: TRBV7-9; J gene: TRBJ2-3; D gene: TRBD2
CDR3 protein: CAISELTGKSEQFF; CDR3 DNA: TGTGCCATCAGTGAATTGACAGGGAAGAGTGAGCAGTTCTTC; clone size: few; V gene: TRBV10-3; J gene: TRBJ2-1; D gene: TRBD1
CDR3 protein: CASSSTPEGYYNEQFF; CDR3 DNA: TGCGCCAGCAGCTCAACTCCCGAGGGATACTACAATGAGCAGTTCTTC; clone size: few; V gene: TRBV5-1; J gene: TRBJ2-1; D gene: .
CDR3 protein: CASSLIGLGMEAFF; CDR3 DNA: TGTGCCAGCAGTTTAATAGGATTAGGTATGGAAGCTTTCTTT; clone size: .; V gene: TRBV28; J gene: TRBJ1-1; D gene: .